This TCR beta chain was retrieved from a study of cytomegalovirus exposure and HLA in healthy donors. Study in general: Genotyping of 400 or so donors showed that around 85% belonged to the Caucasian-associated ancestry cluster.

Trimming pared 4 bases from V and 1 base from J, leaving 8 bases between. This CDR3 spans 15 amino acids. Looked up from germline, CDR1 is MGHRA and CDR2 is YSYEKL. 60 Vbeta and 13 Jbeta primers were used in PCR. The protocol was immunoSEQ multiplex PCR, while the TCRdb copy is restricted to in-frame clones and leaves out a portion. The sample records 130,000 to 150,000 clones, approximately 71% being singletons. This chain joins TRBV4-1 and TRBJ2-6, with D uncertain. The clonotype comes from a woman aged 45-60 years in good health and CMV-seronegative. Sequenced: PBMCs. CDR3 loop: CASSPIRSGANVLTF. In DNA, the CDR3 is TGCGCCAGCAGCCCTATCAGGTCTGGGGCCAACGTCCTGACTTTC.